Listed below are T cell receptor beta chains from one sample, sequenced in a study of Graves' ophthalmopathy and Graves' hyperthyroidism. TCRdb re-analysed the multiplex PCR reads in MiXCR, keeping a single row per CDR3 protein. Among a few hundred thousand distinct CDR3 sequences listed, 17% were seen once. The sample comprised peripheral blood. The receptors come from an adult man with Graves' ophthalmopathy. The CDR3 runs from the conserved cysteine through the conserved F or W. Fields, in order: J gene, V gene, D gene, clone size, CDR3 protein, CDR3 DNA. D genes are given only for firm matches. The size entry is marked missing in some rows and otherwise reads once, few, many or a size class.

j_gene: TRBJ1-4
v_gene: TRBV29-1
d_gene: -
abundance: many
CDR3aa: CSVAVLEPGEKLFF
CDR3nt: TGCAGCGTGGCCGTATTGGAGCCTGGTGAAAAACTGTTTTTT

j_gene: TRBJ2-2
v_gene: TRBV15
d_gene: TRBD2
abundance: many
CDR3aa: CATSRVGLAGGRLGELFF
CDR3nt: TGTGCCACCAGCAGAGTGGGGCTAGCGGGGGGTCGGCTAGGGGAGCTGTTTTTT

j_gene: TRBJ1-1
v_gene: TRBV5-1
d_gene: -
abundance: few
CDR3aa: CASKKVQNTEAFF
CDR3nt: TGCGCCAGCAAAAAGGTACAGAACACTGAAGCTTTCTTT

j_gene: TRBJ2-7
v_gene: TRBV30
d_gene: -
abundance: many
CDR3aa: CAWNVGVGQYF
CDR3nt: TGTGCCTGGAACGTCGGGGTTGGGCAGTACTTC

j_gene: TRBJ2-7
v_gene: TRBV7-2
d_gene: TRBD1
abundance: many
CDR3aa: CASSRDRGAHEQYF
CDR3nt: TGTGCCAGCAGCAGAGACAGGGGGGCCCACGAGCAGTACTTC

j_gene: TRBJ1-5
v_gene: TRBV6-1
d_gene: -
abundance: many
CDR3aa: CASSEFLGFNQPQHF
CDR3nt: TGTGCCAGCAGTGAATTCTTAGGGTTCAATCAGCCCCAGCATTTT

j_gene: TRBJ1-3
v_gene: TRBV6-5
d_gene: TRBD1
abundance: many
CDR3aa: CASSRDRGTGNTIYF
CDR3nt: TGTGCCAGCAGTCGGGACAGGGGTACAGGAAACACCATATATTTT

j_gene: TRBJ1-2
v_gene: TRBV6-1
d_gene: TRBD1
abundance: many
CDR3aa: CASSVGGDRTNYGYTF
CDR3nt: TGTGCCAGCAGTGTCGGGGGGGACAGGACTAACTATGGCTACACCTTC

j_gene: TRBJ2-5
v_gene: TRBV5-1
d_gene: -
abundance: many
CDR3aa: CASSFGQRQETQYF
CDR3nt: TGCGCCAGCAGCTTCGGACAGAGACAAGAGACCCAGTACTTC

j_gene: TRBJ2-2
v_gene: TRBV7-8
d_gene: -
abundance: -
CDR3aa: CASSPPGSGELFF
CDR3nt: TGTGCCAGCAGCCCCCCGGGGTCCGGGGAGCTGTTTTTT

j_gene: TRBJ2-7
v_gene: TRBV18
d_gene: -
abundance: many
CDR3aa: CASSAETGPYEQYF
CDR3nt: TGTGCCAGCTCCGCAGAGACAGGCCCCTACGAGCAGTACTTC

j_gene: TRBJ2-7
v_gene: TRBV5-1
d_gene: -
abundance: -
CDR3aa: CASSLARAYEQYF
CDR3nt: TGCGCCAGCAGCTTGGCTAGAGCCTACGAGCAGTACTTC

j_gene: TRBJ1-5
v_gene: TRBV4-2
d_gene: -
abundance: many
CDR3aa: CASSNRQANQPQHF
CDR3nt: TGTGCCAGCAGTAACCGACAGGCCAATCAGCCCCAGCATTTT

j_gene: TRBJ1-6
v_gene: TRBV14
d_gene: -
abundance: many
CDR3aa: CASSQVGNSPLHF
CDR3nt: TGTGCCAGCAGCCAAGTGGGGAATTCACCCCTCCACTTT

j_gene: TRBJ1-1
v_gene: TRBV27
d_gene: -
abundance: many
CDR3aa: CASSSLAGTEAFF
CDR3nt: TGTGCCAGCAGTTCCCTCGCCGGTACTGAAGCTTTCTTT

j_gene: TRBJ2-7
v_gene: TRBV9
d_gene: TRBD2
abundance: many
CDR3aa: CASSEYGAGVGEQYF
CDR3nt: TGTGCCAGCAGCGAGTACGGGGCGGGAGTGGGCGAGCAGTACTTC

j_gene: TRBJ2-5
v_gene: TRBV24-1
d_gene: TRBD1
abundance: -
CDR3aa: CATSDMGQGHQETQYF
CDR3nt: TGTGCCACCAGTGATATGGGACAGGGGCACCAAGAGACCCAGTACTTC

j_gene: TRBJ1-1
v_gene: TRBV28
d_gene: -
abundance: few
CDR3aa: CASRRTSYPQNTEAFF
CDR3nt: TGTGCCAGCAGAAGGACATCCTACCCCCAGAACACTGAAGCTTTCTTT

j_gene: TRBJ1-1
v_gene: TRBV6-5
d_gene: -
abundance: many
CDR3aa: CASSYSDRLNTEAFF
CDR3nt: TGTGCCAGCAGTTACTCGGACAGACTGAACACTGAAGCTTTCTTT

j_gene: TRBJ2-7
v_gene: TRBV19
d_gene: TRBD2
abundance: many
CDR3aa: CASSFHRGGSTPYEQYF
CDR3nt: TGTGCCAGTAGTTTCCACCGCGGGGGGAGCACCCCCTACGAGCAGTACTTC

j_gene: TRBJ1-1
v_gene: TRBV12-3/TRBV12-4
d_gene: TRBD1
abundance: many
CDR3aa: CASSFTGAEAEAFF
CDR3nt: TGTGCCAGCAGTTTCACAGGGGCCGAAGCTGAAGCTTTCTTT

j_gene: TRBJ2-4
v_gene: TRBV5-1
d_gene: -
abundance: many
CDR3aa: CASSLQGTQYF
CDR3nt: TGCGCCAGCAGCTTACAGGGAACTCAGTACTTC

j_gene: TRBJ2-5
v_gene: TRBV28
d_gene: TRBD2
abundance: many
CDR3aa: CASSFVTGGKETQYF
CDR3nt: TGTGCCAGCAGTTTTGTAACGGGGGGGAAAGAGACCCAGTACTTC

j_gene: TRBJ2-7
v_gene: TRBV5-1
d_gene: TRBD2
abundance: many
CDR3aa: CASSYWTSGSGLTYEQYF
CDR3nt: TGCGCCAGCAGCTACTGGACTAGCGGGAGTGGTTTGACCTACGAGCAGTACTTC

j_gene: TRBJ1-3
v_gene: TRBV11-2
d_gene: -
abundance: many
CDR3aa: CASSPGIGGNTIYF
CDR3nt: TGTGCCAGCAGCCCAGGGATTGGTGGAAACACCATATATTTT

j_gene: TRBJ2-7
v_gene: TRBV2
d_gene: -
abundance: many
CDR3aa: CASRALDSYYEQYF
CDR3nt: TGTGCCAGCAGGGCCCTGGACAGCTACTACGAGCAGTACTTC

j_gene: TRBJ2-7
v_gene: TRBV19
d_gene: -
abundance: many
CDR3aa: CASSIGGVLASYEQYF
CDR3nt: TGTGCCAGTAGTATAGGAGGAGTTTTGGCCTCCTACGAGCAGTACTTC

j_gene: TRBJ2-5
v_gene: TRBV6-5
d_gene: TRBD1
abundance: many
CDR3aa: CASSNQGARQETQYF
CDR3nt: TGTGCCAGCAGTAACCAGGGGGCTCGCCAAGAGACCCAGTACTTC

j_gene: TRBJ2-7
v_gene: TRBV12-3/TRBV12-4
d_gene: -
abundance: many
CDR3aa: CASSLSGDTYEQYF
CDR3nt: TGTGCCAGCAGTTTATCAGGGGACACCTACGAGCAGTACTTC

j_gene: TRBJ2-2
v_gene: TRBV6-1
d_gene: -
abundance: many
CDR3aa: CASSVSGTESAGTGELFF
CDR3nt: TGTGCCAGCAGTGTTTCCGGGACGGAGTCAGCTGGGACCGGGGAGCTGTTTTTT

j_gene: TRBJ1-1
v_gene: TRBV5-6
d_gene: -
abundance: -
CDR3aa: CASSFRDLEAFF
CDR3nt: TGTGCCAGCAGCTTCCGGGACCTTGAAGCTTTCTTT

j_gene: TRBJ1-1
v_gene: TRBV19
d_gene: -
abundance: many
CDR3aa: CASSIGDLEAFF
CDR3nt: TGTGCCAGTAGTATAGGGGATCTAGAAGCTTTCTTT

j_gene: TRBJ1-2
v_gene: TRBV12-3/TRBV12-4
d_gene: TRBD1
abundance: -
CDR3aa: CASRRGTGGSGYTF
CDR3nt: TGTGCCAGCAGAAGAGGGACAGGGGGGAGTGGCTACACCTTC

j_gene: TRBJ2-7
v_gene: TRBV30
d_gene: TRBD1
abundance: many
CDR3aa: CAWAEMTGPYEQYF
CDR3nt: TGTGCCTGGGCGGAGATGACAGGGCCCTACGAGCAGTACTTC

j_gene: TRBJ1-1
v_gene: TRBV12-3/TRBV12-4
d_gene: -
abundance: many
CDR3aa: CASRYIMNTEAFF
CDR3nt: TGTGCCAGCAGGTACATTATGAACACTGAAGCTTTCTTT

j_gene: TRBJ2-5
v_gene: TRBV2
d_gene: -
abundance: many
CDR3aa: CASSPGVAEETQYF
CDR3nt: TGTGCCAGCAGTCCAGGGGTAGCGGAAGAGACCCAGTACTTC

j_gene: TRBJ2-5
v_gene: TRBV12-3/TRBV12-4
d_gene: -
abundance: many
CDR3aa: CASSPRQMPYQETQYF
CDR3nt: TGTGCCAGCAGTCCTAGACAGATGCCGTACCAAGAGACCCAGTACTTC

j_gene: TRBJ2-7
v_gene: TRBV11-2
d_gene: TRBD1
abundance: -
CDR3aa: CASSSDPGQGFEQYF
CDR3nt: TGTGCCAGCAGCTCAGACCCGGGACAGGGGTTCGAGCAGTACTTC

j_gene: TRBJ2-5
v_gene: TRBV6-1
d_gene: -
abundance: -
CDR3aa: CASRQMGNAADQYF
CDR3nt: TGTGCCAGCCGCCAGATGGGGAACGCGGCGGACCAGTACTTC

j_gene: TRBJ1-2
v_gene: TRBV2
d_gene: TRBD1
abundance: many
CDR3aa: CASSPGQAYYGYTF
CDR3nt: TGTGCCAGCAGCCCGGGACAGGCGTACTATGGCTACACCTTC

j_gene: TRBJ1-2
v_gene: TRBV15
d_gene: TRBD1
abundance: -
CDR3aa: CATSRGGPLGQGAYGYTF
CDR3nt: TGTGCCACCAGCAGAGGAGGGCCTCTAGGTCAGGGGGCCTATGGCTACACCTTC

j_gene: TRBJ2-7
v_gene: TRBV28
d_gene: -
abundance: many
CDR3aa: CASSYNHRPYEQYF
CDR3nt: TGTGCCAGCAGTTATAATCACAGACCCTACGAGCAGTACTTC

j_gene: TRBJ2-7
v_gene: TRBV18
d_gene: -
abundance: many
CDR3aa: CASSPRKGYEQYF
CDR3nt: TGTGCCAGCTCCCCAAGGAAGGGCTACGAGCAGTACTTC

j_gene: TRBJ1-1
v_gene: TRBV30
d_gene: -
abundance: many
CDR3aa: CAWNRPDEAFF
CDR3nt: TGTGCCTGGAACCGCCCCGATGAAGCTTTCTTT

j_gene: TRBJ1-5
v_gene: TRBV12-3/TRBV12-4
d_gene: -
abundance: -
CDR3aa: CASRGAGAGQPQHF
CDR3nt: TGTGCCAGCAGGGGGGCGGGGGCTGGGCAGCCCCAGCATTTT

j_gene: TRBJ1-5
v_gene: TRBV28
d_gene: -
abundance: many
CDR3aa: CASKLHGNQPQHF
CDR3nt: TGTGCCAGCAAGCTCCACGGCAATCAGCCCCAGCATTTT

j_gene: TRBJ2-2
v_gene: TRBV7-8
d_gene: TRBD2
abundance: many
CDR3aa: CASSFISGANTGELFF
CDR3nt: TGTGCCAGCAGCTTCATTAGCGGGGCGAACACCGGGGAGCTGTTTTTT

j_gene: TRBJ2-7
v_gene: TRBV3-1
d_gene: -
abundance: -
CDR3aa: CASSQARAPGEQYF
CDR3nt: TGTGCCAGCAGCCAAGCTAGGGCGCCCGGGGAGCAGTACTTC

j_gene: TRBJ1-2
v_gene: TRBV25-1
d_gene: TRBD1
abundance: many
CDR3aa: CASSEGQVYGYTF
CDR3nt: TGTGCCAGCAGTGAAGGACAGGTCTATGGCTACACCTTC

j_gene: TRBJ2-2
v_gene: TRBV6-1
d_gene: -
abundance: many
CDR3aa: CASSELGRGRVSGELFF
CDR3nt: TGTGCCAGCAGTGAATTAGGGAGGGGGCGGGTGTCCGGGGAGCTGTTTTTT

j_gene: TRBJ1-5
v_gene: TRBV3-1
d_gene: -
abundance: many
CDR3aa: CASSQDQRGGNQPQHF
CDR3nt: TGTGCCAGCAGCCAAGATCAAAGGGGTGGGAATCAGCCCCAGCATTTT

j_gene: TRBJ2-5
v_gene: TRBV7-2
d_gene: -
abundance: many
CDR3aa: CASSAGTSETQYF
CDR3nt: TGTGCCAGCAGCGCCGGGACTTCGGAGACCCAGTACTTC

j_gene: TRBJ1-2
v_gene: TRBV7-9
d_gene: TRBD1
abundance: -
CDR3aa: CASSYGTGGGDGYTF
CDR3nt: TGTGCCAGCAGCTACGGGACAGGGGGCGGGGATGGCTACACCTTC